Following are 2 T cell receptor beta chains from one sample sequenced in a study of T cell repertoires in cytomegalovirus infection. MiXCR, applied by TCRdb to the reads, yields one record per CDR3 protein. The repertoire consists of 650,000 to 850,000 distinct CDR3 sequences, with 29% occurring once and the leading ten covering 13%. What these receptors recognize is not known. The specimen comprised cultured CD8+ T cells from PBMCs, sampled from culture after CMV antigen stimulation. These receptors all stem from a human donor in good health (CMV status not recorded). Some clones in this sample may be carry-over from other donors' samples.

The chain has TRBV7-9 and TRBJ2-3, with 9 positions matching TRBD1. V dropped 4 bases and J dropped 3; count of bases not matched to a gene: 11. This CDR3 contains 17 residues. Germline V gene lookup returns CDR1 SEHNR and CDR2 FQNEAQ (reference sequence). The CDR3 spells CASSSEDRGSWTDTQYF. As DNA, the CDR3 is TGTGCCAGCAGCTCGGAGGACAGGGGTTCGTGGACAGATACGCAGTATTTT.

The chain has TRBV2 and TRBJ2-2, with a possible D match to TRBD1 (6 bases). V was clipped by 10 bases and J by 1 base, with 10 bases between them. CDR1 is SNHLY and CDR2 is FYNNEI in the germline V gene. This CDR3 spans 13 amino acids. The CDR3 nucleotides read TGTGCCACCTTACAGGGGAACACCGGGGAGCTGTTTTTT. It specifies CATLQGNTGELFF. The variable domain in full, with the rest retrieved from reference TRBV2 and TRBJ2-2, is EPEVTQTPSHQVTQMGQEVILRCVPISNHLYFYWYRQILGQKVEFLVSFYNNEISEKSEIFDDQFSVERPDGSNFTLKIRSTKLEDSAMYFCATLQGNTGELFFGEGSRLTVL.